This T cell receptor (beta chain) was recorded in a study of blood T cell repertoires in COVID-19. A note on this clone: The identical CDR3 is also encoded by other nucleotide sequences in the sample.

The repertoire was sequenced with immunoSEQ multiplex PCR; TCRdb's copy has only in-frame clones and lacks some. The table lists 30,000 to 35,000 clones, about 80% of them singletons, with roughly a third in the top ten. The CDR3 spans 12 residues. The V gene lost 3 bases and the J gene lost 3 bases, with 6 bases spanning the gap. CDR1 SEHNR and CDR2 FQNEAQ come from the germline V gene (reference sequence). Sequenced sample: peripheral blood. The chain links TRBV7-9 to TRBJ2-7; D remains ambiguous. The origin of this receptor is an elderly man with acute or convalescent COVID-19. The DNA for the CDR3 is TGTGCCAGCAGCTTGGTGAGCTACGAGCAGTACTTC. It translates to CASSLVSYEQYF.